The present TCR beta chain was sequenced within a study of T cells after yellow fever vaccination. The CDR3 runs 17 residues. V lost 5 bases, J lost 6 bases, and 24 bases lay in between. Germline assignment: CDR1 SGHTA and CDR2 FQGNSA. Using its own MiXCR run on the 5' RACE reads, TCRdb lists one record per CDR3 protein. The top ten clones hold roughly a sixth of a sample with approximately 510,000 distinct CDR3 sequences, about a fifth of them seen once. The sequence was collected from a young man who received the YFV17D yellow fever vaccine. The material was PBMCs, obtained roughly 20 days after the first yellow fever vaccination. This chain uses TRBV7-2 with TRBJ2-3; D perhaps matches TRBD2 (7 bases). CDR3 region: CASSPTRAGAGPDTQYF. The CDR3 DNA is TGTGCCAGCAGCCCTACTCGGGCGGGGGCAGGCCCCGATACGCAGTATTTT. Supplemented by reference TRBV7-2 and TRBJ2-3, the full variable domain reads GAGVSQSPSNKVTEKGKDVELRCDPISGHTALYWYRQSLGQGLEFLIYFQGNSAPDKSGLPSDRFSAERTGGSVSTLTIQRTQQEDSAVYLCASSPTRAGAGPDTQYFGPGTRLTVL.